Listed below are T cell receptor beta chains from one sample, sequenced in a study of T cells in Graves' hyperthyroidism and ophthalmopathy. One entry per CDR3 protein results from TCRdb running MiXCR on the multiplex PCR reads. This sample has almost 600,000 distinct CDR3 sequences, with around 13% found just once. What was sequenced was blood. Receptors were obtained from a woman aged 25 to 39 with Graves' hyperthyroidism that later progressed to Graves' ophthalmopathy. Each CDR3 is given with its conserved first and last residue. Fields, in order: J gene, D gene, V gene, clone size, CDR3 protein, CDR3 DNA. D genes are given only for firm matches. Clone sizes are given selectively: once, few, many, or a class where the clone is expanded.

J gene: TRBJ1-1
D gene: NA
V gene: TRBV5-1
clone size: NA
CDR3 protein: CASSPTAGSVTEAFF
CDR3 DNA: TGCGCCAGCAGCCCGACAGCAGGGTCGGTCACTGAAGCTTTCTTT

J gene: TRBJ2-1
D gene: TRBD2
V gene: TRBV7-9
clone size: few
CDR3 protein: CASSLDPGLAGENEQFF
CDR3 DNA: TGTGCCAGCAGCTTGGACCCGGGACTAGCGGGAGAAAATGAGCAGTTCTTC

J gene: TRBJ1-6
D gene: NA
V gene: TRBV27
clone size: NA
CDR3 protein: CASSLERAHISSYNSPLHF
CDR3 DNA: TGTGCCAGCAGTTTGGAGAGGGCCCATATCAGCTCCTATAATTCACCCCTCCACTTT

J gene: TRBJ1-1
D gene: NA
V gene: TRBV5-1
clone size: NA
CDR3 protein: CASSYAPGAEAFF
CDR3 DNA: TGCGCCAGCAGCTACGCGCCCGGGGCTGAAGCTTTCTTT

J gene: TRBJ2-1
D gene: TRBD1
V gene: TRBV19
clone size: NA
CDR3 protein: CASRRTGGIYNEQFF
CDR3 DNA: TGTGCCAGTAGGAGGACAGGGGGAATTTACAATGAGCAGTTCTTC

J gene: TRBJ1-2
D gene: NA
V gene: TRBV11-2
clone size: many
CDR3 protein: CASSLGFLQNYGYTF
CDR3 DNA: TGTGCCAGCAGCTTAGGGTTTCTTCAAAACTATGGCTACACCTTC

J gene: TRBJ2-3
D gene: TRBD2
V gene: TRBV12-3/TRBV12-4
clone size: many
CDR3 protein: CASSSSLLAGASDTQYF
CDR3 DNA: TGTGCCAGCAGTTCTTCACTCCTAGCGGGAGCTTCAGATACGCAGTATTTT

J gene: TRBJ1-5
D gene: NA
V gene: TRBV27
clone size: many
CDR3 protein: CASSSIGTHNQPQHF
CDR3 DNA: TGTGCCAGCAGTTCCATAGGCACCCACAATCAGCCCCAGCATTTT

J gene: TRBJ2-6
D gene: NA
V gene: TRBV24-1
clone size: NA
CDR3 protein: CATSDPRTNSGANVLTF
CDR3 DNA: TGTGCCACCAGTGATCCCCGGACAAACTCTGGGGCCAACGTCCTGACTTTC

J gene: TRBJ2-7
D gene: NA
V gene: TRBV30
clone size: many
CDR3 protein: CAWGSLEQYF
CDR3 DNA: TGTGCCTGGGGGTCCCTCGAGCAGTACTTC

J gene: TRBJ2-1
D gene: NA
V gene: TRBV11-3
clone size: many
CDR3 protein: CASSGRDFDEQFF
CDR3 DNA: TGTGCCAGCAGCGGTCGGGACTTCGATGAGCAGTTCTTC

J gene: TRBJ1-3
D gene: NA
V gene: TRBV30
clone size: NA
CDR3 protein: CALDGNSGNTIYF
CDR3 DNA: TGTGCATTAGACGGAAACTCTGGAAACACCATATATTTT

J gene: TRBJ2-1
D gene: NA
V gene: TRBV28
clone size: many
CDR3 protein: CASLPGTSNNEQFF
CDR3 DNA: TGTGCCAGCCTACCAGGGACGAGTAACAATGAGCAGTTCTTC

J gene: TRBJ1-1
D gene: NA
V gene: TRBV3-1
clone size: NA
CDR3 protein: CASGQERASSTEAFF
CDR3 DNA: TGTGCCAGCGGCCAAGAAAGGGCCTCGAGCACTGAAGCTTTCTTT

J gene: TRBJ2-2
D gene: TRBD1
V gene: TRBV24-1
clone size: NA
CDR3 protein: CATSELRQGVGLNTGELFF
CDR3 DNA: TGTGCCACCAGTGAGCTACGACAGGGGGTCGGGTTGAACACCGGGGAGCTGTTTTTT

J gene: TRBJ2-7
D gene: TRBD1
V gene: TRBV27
clone size: few
CDR3 protein: CASRGTGKQYF
CDR3 DNA: TGTGCCAGCAGGGGGACAGGGAAGCAGTACTTC

J gene: TRBJ1-6
D gene: TRBD1
V gene: TRBV12-3/TRBV12-4
clone size: many
CDR3 protein: CASSRRDRLNSPLHF
CDR3 DNA: TGTGCCAGCAGTCGCCGGGACAGACTTAATTCACCCCTCCACTTT

J gene: TRBJ1-6
D gene: TRBD1
V gene: TRBV30
clone size: NA
CDR3 protein: CAWRPGTGNSPLHF
CDR3 DNA: TGTGCCTGGAGGCCCGGGACAGGAAATTCACCCCTCCACTTT

J gene: TRBJ2-7
D gene: NA
V gene: TRBV28
clone size: many
CDR3 protein: CASSSPTGRVYEQYF
CDR3 DNA: TGTGCCAGCAGTTCTCCGACAGGGAGGGTATACGAGCAGTACTTC

J gene: TRBJ2-5
D gene: NA
V gene: TRBV28
clone size: few
CDR3 protein: CASSRSGTQETQYF
CDR3 DNA: TGTGCCAGCAGTAGATCCGGGACTCAAGAGACCCAGTACTTC

J gene: TRBJ1-3
D gene: NA
V gene: TRBV28
clone size: many
CDR3 protein: CASSLLVGNTIYF
CDR3 DNA: TGTGCCAGCAGTTTATTAGTTGGAAACACCATATATTTT

J gene: TRBJ1-4
D gene: TRBD1
V gene: TRBV6-1
clone size: NA
CDR3 protein: CASSRTTGGNEKLFF
CDR3 DNA: TGTGCCAGCAGCCGAACGACAGGGGGAAATGAAAAACTGTTTTTT

J gene: TRBJ2-2
D gene: NA
V gene: TRBV12-3/TRBV12-4
clone size: once
CDR3 protein: CASNGIIPDVGLFF
CDR3 DNA: TGTGCCAGCAATGGGATTATACCGGACGTGGGGCTGTTTTTT

J gene: TRBJ1-6
D gene: NA
V gene: TRBV28
clone size: few
CDR3 protein: CASFADNSPLHF
CDR3 DNA: TGTGCCAGCTTCGCAGACAATTCACCCCTCCACTTT

J gene: TRBJ1-1
D gene: TRBD1
V gene: TRBV18
clone size: many
CDR3 protein: CASSPQGEYTEAFF
CDR3 DNA: TGTGCCAGCTCACCTCAGGGGGAGTACACTGAAGCTTTCTTT

J gene: TRBJ1-1
D gene: TRBD1
V gene: TRBV12-3/TRBV12-4
clone size: many
CDR3 protein: CASSLWGQGAVAEAFF
CDR3 DNA: TGTGCCAGCAGTTTATGGGGACAGGGGGCTGTCGCTGAAGCTTTCTTT

J gene: TRBJ2-7
D gene: NA
V gene: TRBV4-2
clone size: NA
CDR3 protein: CASSQGAGSVYEQYF
CDR3 DNA: TGTGCCAGCAGCCAAGGCGCAGGGAGTGTCTACGAGCAGTACTTC

J gene: TRBJ2-1
D gene: TRBD1
V gene: TRBV15
clone size: NA
CDR3 protein: CATSTGQGYNEQFF
CDR3 DNA: TGTGCCACCAGCACGGGACAGGGGTATAATGAGCAGTTCTTC

J gene: TRBJ2-5
D gene: NA
V gene: TRBV9
clone size: NA
CDR3 protein: CASSVDVVPQETQYF
CDR3 DNA: TGTGCCAGCAGCGTAGATGTTGTACCCCAAGAGACCCAGTACTTC

J gene: TRBJ2-7
D gene: TRBD2
V gene: TRBV29-1
clone size: few
CDR3 protein: CSVARLAGGSYEQYF
CDR3 DNA: TGCAGCGTCGCCAGACTAGCGGGAGGCTCCTACGAGCAGTACTTC

J gene: TRBJ2-1
D gene: TRBD2
V gene: TRBV5-1
clone size: many
CDR3 protein: CASSLEGTSGRQFF
CDR3 DNA: TGCGCCAGCAGCTTGGAAGGGACTAGCGGGAGACAGTTCTTC

J gene: TRBJ1-2
D gene: NA
V gene: TRBV18
clone size: many
CDR3 protein: CASSPAGTLYGYTF
CDR3 DNA: TGTGCCAGCTCACCGGCAGGAACACTCTATGGCTACACCTTC

J gene: TRBJ2-7
D gene: TRBD2
V gene: TRBV7-9
clone size: few
CDR3 protein: CASSRGTSGRDNEQYF
CDR3 DNA: TGTGCCAGCAGCCGCGGGACTAGCGGGAGAGACAACGAGCAGTACTTC

J gene: TRBJ2-5
D gene: TRBD1
V gene: TRBV12-3/TRBV12-4
clone size: many
CDR3 protein: CASSDGTGEPTQYF
CDR3 DNA: TGTGCCAGCTCCGACGGGACAGGGGAGCCGACCCAGTACTTC

J gene: TRBJ2-7
D gene: TRBD1
V gene: TRBV24-1
clone size: many
CDR3 protein: CATSTTGGIYEQYF
CDR3 DNA: TGTGCCACCAGCACGACAGGGGGAATCTACGAGCAGTACTTC

J gene: TRBJ2-7
D gene: TRBD2
V gene: TRBV6-8
clone size: NA
CDR3 protein: CASTGSKREGTYEQYF
CDR3 DNA: TGTGCCAGCACGGGATCAAAGCGGGAGGGGACCTACGAGCAGTACTTC

J gene: TRBJ2-5
D gene: NA
V gene: TRBV5-4
clone size: NA
CDR3 protein: CASSFPGPPETQYF
CDR3 DNA: TGTGCCAGCAGCTTCCCTGGACCTCCAGAGACCCAGTACTTC

J gene: TRBJ1-1
D gene: NA
V gene: TRBV19
clone size: many
CDR3 protein: CASRWVRDTEAFF
CDR3 DNA: TGTGCCAGTAGATGGGTCAGGGACACTGAAGCTTTCTTT

J gene: TRBJ1-1
D gene: TRBD1
V gene: TRBV27
clone size: many
CDR3 protein: CASSRTGGDTEAFF
CDR3 DNA: TGTGCCAGCAGTCGGACAGGGGGGGACACTGAAGCTTTCTTT

J gene: TRBJ1-1
D gene: NA
V gene: TRBV7-9
clone size: NA
CDR3 protein: CASSAPGRQGNTEAFF
CDR3 DNA: TGTGCCAGCAGCGCGCCCGGGCGGCAGGGGAACACTGAAGCTTTCTTT

J gene: TRBJ2-5
D gene: TRBD2
V gene: TRBV28
clone size: many
CDR3 protein: CASSYGLAGNDGAQYF
CDR3 DNA: TGTGCCAGCAGTTACGGACTAGCGGGGAACGATGGGGCCCAGTACTTC

J gene: TRBJ1-5
D gene: NA
V gene: TRBV30
clone size: NA
CDR3 protein: CAWSEKGQPQHF
CDR3 DNA: TGTGCCTGGAGTGAAAAAGGTCAGCCCCAGCATTTT

J gene: TRBJ1-3
D gene: NA
V gene: TRBV12-3/TRBV12-4
clone size: many
CDR3 protein: CASSFGPVGGNTIYF
CDR3 DNA: TGTGCCAGCAGTTTTGGCCCGGTGGGTGGAAACACCATATATTTT

J gene: TRBJ1-1
D gene: NA
V gene: TRBV30
clone size: many
CDR3 protein: CAWKSAGDTEAFF
CDR3 DNA: TGTGCCTGGAAATCGGCGGGGGACACTGAAGCTTTCTTT

J gene: TRBJ2-4
D gene: NA
V gene: TRBV11-2
clone size: few
CDR3 protein: CASSVSVEEYLAKNIQYF
CDR3 DNA: TGTGCCAGCAGTGTCAGCGTGGAGGAATATTTAGCCAAAAACATTCAGTACTTC

J gene: TRBJ2-5
D gene: TRBD1
V gene: TRBV15
clone size: many
CDR3 protein: CATSHPSTGQETQYF
CDR3 DNA: TGTGCCACCAGCCACCCTTCGACAGGGCAAGAGACCCAGTACTTC